Listed below are T cell receptor beta chains from one sample, sequenced in a study of T cell changes during pregnancy in multiple sclerosis. This table comes from immunoSEQ multiplex PCR, and its TCRdb copy is limited to in-frame clones, with some not included. The sample has about 77,000 clones, about 93% seen once. Sequencing used peripheral blood, obtained after pregnancy. The receptors originated from a female donor in good health, enrolled as a control in a pregnancy study. The CDR3 runs from the conserved cysteine through the conserved F or W. The D gene is left open where the match is weak. Clone sizes are given selectively: once, few, many, or a class where the clone is expanded.

d_gene: TRBD2; j_gene: TRBJ2-5; v_gene: TRBV19; abundance: -; CDR3nt: TGTGCCAGTAGTACCCTAGCGGGAGGCCGGGAGACCCAGTACTTC; CDR3aa: CASSTLAGGRETQYF
d_gene: -; j_gene: TRBJ1-3; v_gene: TRBV7-2; abundance: few; CDR3nt: TGTGCCAGCAGCTTAGGACAGTATTCTTCTGGAAACACCATATATTTT; CDR3aa: CASSLGQYSSGNTIYF
d_gene: TRBD2; j_gene: TRBJ2-1; v_gene: TRBV9; abundance: -; CDR3nt: TGTGCCAGCAGCGGCTATAGCGGGAGTAGAGATGAGCAGTTCTTC; CDR3aa: CASSGYSGSRDEQFF
d_gene: -; j_gene: TRBJ1-1; v_gene: TRBV10-3; abundance: -; CDR3nt: TGTGCCATCACCTGGGGCGACAACACTGAAGCTTTCTTT; CDR3aa: CAITWGDNTEAFF
d_gene: TRBD1; j_gene: TRBJ1-2; v_gene: TRBV2; abundance: -; CDR3nt: TGTGCCAGCATGGGACAGCTGGCCACAAAGCCTGGCTACACCTTC; CDR3aa: CASMGQLATKPGYTF
d_gene: TRBD1; j_gene: TRBJ2-7; v_gene: TRBV28; abundance: -; CDR3nt: TGTGCCAGCACCGCCGGGACAGGGCTCTACGAGCAGTACTTC; CDR3aa: CASTAGTGLYEQYF
d_gene: TRBD1; j_gene: TRBJ2-5; v_gene: TRBV11-2; abundance: -; CDR3nt: TGTGCCAGCAGTTCGCAGGGGGTGGAGACCCAGTACTTC; CDR3aa: CASSSQGVETQYF
d_gene: -; j_gene: TRBJ2-1; v_gene: TRBV11-3; abundance: -; CDR3nt: TGTGCCAGCAGCCCAGGCCTCTTCGGTGAGCAGTTCTTC; CDR3aa: CASSPGLFGEQFF
d_gene: -; j_gene: TRBJ2-2; v_gene: TRBV5-1; abundance: -; CDR3nt: TGCGCCAGCAGCCAACAGGGTGCCGGGGAGCTGTTTTTT; CDR3aa: CASSQQGAGELFF
d_gene: TRBD2; j_gene: TRBJ2-7; v_gene: TRBV7-2; abundance: -; CDR3nt: TGTGCCAGCAGCTTAGGTCCGGGAGGTACCTACGAGCAGTACTTC; CDR3aa: CASSLGPGGTYEQYF
d_gene: TRBD2; j_gene: TRBJ2-7; v_gene: TRBV29-1; abundance: -; CDR3nt: TGCAGCGGCCGGACTAGCGGAGGCTACGAGCAGTACTTC; CDR3aa: CSGRTSGGYEQYF
d_gene: TRBD1; j_gene: TRBJ1-5; v_gene: TRBV19; abundance: -; CDR3nt: TGTGCCAGTAGGAAACAGGGGGCGATTTCTAGCAATCAGCCCCAGCATTTT; CDR3aa: CASRKQGAISSNQPQHF
d_gene: TRBD2; j_gene: TRBJ2-3; v_gene: TRBV7-9; abundance: -; CDR3nt: TGTGCCAGCAGCCCAGTTGCGGGGGGGCGCACAGATACGCAGTATTTT; CDR3aa: CASSPVAGGRTDTQYF
d_gene: TRBD2; j_gene: TRBJ2-2; v_gene: TRBV15; abundance: -; CDR3nt: TGTGCCACCAGCAGAGATCGGGGAGGGGCCGGGGAGCTGTTTTTT; CDR3aa: CATSRDRGGAGELFF
d_gene: -; j_gene: TRBJ2-7; v_gene: TRBV28; abundance: -; CDR3nt: TGTGCCAGCAGTACCTCGTCTACGAGCTCCTACGAGCAGTACTTC; CDR3aa: CASSTSSTSSYEQYF
d_gene: TRBD1; j_gene: TRBJ1-2; v_gene: TRBV28; abundance: -; CDR3nt: TGTGCCACCGCACCTACTCCCGGGACAGGGTTCTATGGCTACACCTTC; CDR3aa: CATAPTPGTGFYGYTF
d_gene: -; j_gene: TRBJ1-6; v_gene: TRBV7-2; abundance: -; CDR3nt: TGTGCCAGCAGCGTCGTCCGTTATTCACCCCTCCACTTT; CDR3aa: CASSVVRYSPLHF
d_gene: -; j_gene: TRBJ1-2; v_gene: TRBV15; abundance: -; CDR3nt: TGTGCCACCAGCAGAGTGGGCGATGGCTACACCTTC; CDR3aa: CATSRVGDGYTF
d_gene: TRBD1; j_gene: TRBJ1-1; v_gene: TRBV19; abundance: -; CDR3nt: TGTGCCAGTCAACCCAGGGGGCGTAGGACTGAAGCTTTCTTT; CDR3aa: CASQPRGRRTEAFF
d_gene: -; j_gene: TRBJ1-2; v_gene: TRBV4-2; abundance: -; CDR3nt: TGTGCCAGCAGCCAACGGGTGGGGTCGGGATATGGCTACACCTTC; CDR3aa: CASSQRVGSGYGYTF
d_gene: -; j_gene: TRBJ2-5; v_gene: TRBV19; abundance: once; CDR3nt: TGTGCCAGTAAGACACAGGGACAAGAGACCCAGTACTTC; CDR3aa: CASKTQGQETQYF
d_gene: -; j_gene: TRBJ1-5; v_gene: TRBV6-5; abundance: -; CDR3nt: TGTGCCAGCAGTTACGCGTCCGAAAATCAGCCCCAGCATTTT; CDR3aa: CASSYASENQPQHF
d_gene: -; j_gene: TRBJ1-5; v_gene: TRBV5-6; abundance: -; CDR3nt: TGTGCCAGCAGCCCCGGTCCCTCTGGTTTTAGCAATCAGCCCCAGCATTTT; CDR3aa: CASSPGPSGFSNQPQHF
d_gene: -; j_gene: TRBJ1-2; v_gene: TRBV6-1; abundance: -; CDR3nt: TGTGCCAGCAGTGATTTAAAGGAGGTGGCCTATGGCTACACCTTC; CDR3aa: CASSDLKEVAYGYTF
d_gene: TRBD1; j_gene: TRBJ1-3; v_gene: TRBV4-3; abundance: -; CDR3nt: TGCGCCAGCAGCCGAGGCCTAACAGGGGGCTCTGGAAACACCATATATTTT; CDR3aa: CASSRGLTGGSGNTIYF
d_gene: TRBD1; j_gene: TRBJ1-5; v_gene: TRBV28; abundance: once; CDR3nt: TGTGCCAGCAGTCCCCACCGGGACAGGGCCTTGAATCAGCCCCAGCATTTT; CDR3aa: CASSPHRDRALNQPQHF
d_gene: -; j_gene: TRBJ2-7; v_gene: TRBV7-2; abundance: -; CDR3nt: TGTGCCAGCAGCTTATCTCCTAGCCCCACCCACGAGCAGTACTTC; CDR3aa: CASSLSPSPTHEQYF
d_gene: TRBD1; j_gene: TRBJ1-2; v_gene: TRBV19; abundance: -; CDR3nt: TGTGCCAGTAGTTCTCCCGGGACAGGGGGCGGCTACACCTTC; CDR3aa: CASSSPGTGGGYTF
d_gene: TRBD2; j_gene: TRBJ2-1; v_gene: TRBV18; abundance: once; CDR3nt: TGTGCCAGCTCACGTGGGACTAGTTCGGATGAGCAGTTCTTC; CDR3aa: CASSRGTSSDEQFF
d_gene: TRBD2; j_gene: TRBJ2-4; v_gene: TRBV5-1; abundance: -; CDR3nt: TGCGCCAGCAGCTTGGAGACAGGGGCTAGCGGGAGGTACTTC; CDR3aa: CASSLETGASGRYF
d_gene: TRBD2; j_gene: TRBJ2-1; v_gene: TRBV10-1; abundance: -; CDR3nt: TGCGCCAGCAGTGATCTTGGCGGGGGGGCCAATGAGCAGTTCTTC; CDR3aa: CASSDLGGGANEQFF
d_gene: -; j_gene: TRBJ1-2; v_gene: TRBV6-5; abundance: -; CDR3nt: TGTGCCAGCAGTTACTCGATACCAGGGAACTATGGCTACACCTTC; CDR3aa: CASSYSIPGNYGYTF
d_gene: -; j_gene: TRBJ2-2; v_gene: TRBV7-3; abundance: -; CDR3nt: TGTGCCAGCAGCCCAAGCCAACGCCCGACCGGGGAGCTGTTTTTT; CDR3aa: CASSPSQRPTGELFF
d_gene: -; j_gene: TRBJ1-5; v_gene: TRBV5-4; abundance: -; CDR3nt: TGTGCCAGCAGCTACGGTCCGGGTTATAGCAATCAGCCCCAGCATTTT; CDR3aa: CASSYGPGYSNQPQHF
d_gene: -; j_gene: TRBJ2-3; v_gene: TRBV5-1; abundance: -; CDR3nt: TGCGCCAGCAGCTTGACCCCCACTCGCACAGATACGCAGTATTTT; CDR3aa: CASSLTPTRTDTQYF
d_gene: -; j_gene: TRBJ1-5; v_gene: TRBV28; abundance: -; CDR3nt: TGTGCCAGCAGTTTCTCATCCGCAGGGCCACATAGCAATCAGCCCCAGCATTTT; CDR3aa: CASSFSSAGPHSNQPQHF
d_gene: -; j_gene: TRBJ1-5; v_gene: TRBV5-6; abundance: -; CDR3nt: TGTGCCAGCAGCTTGGATGGGGCCTTCAATCAGCCCCAGCATTTT; CDR3aa: CASSLDGAFNQPQHF
d_gene: -; j_gene: TRBJ2-4; v_gene: TRBV5-1; abundance: -; CDR3nt: TGCGCCAGCAGCCCGGGGGGACACAACATTCAGTACTTC; CDR3aa: CASSPGGHNIQYF
d_gene: TRBD1; j_gene: TRBJ1-1; v_gene: TRBV10-1; abundance: -; CDR3nt: TGCGCCAGCGGGCGACAGGGGGCAACTGAAGCTTTCTTT; CDR3aa: CASGRQGATEAFF